A selection of T cell receptor beta chains follows, all from one sample in a study of spatial heterogeneity in lung cancer. TCRdb re-analysed the 5' RACE reads in MiXCR, keeping a single row per CDR3 protein. The sample carries 20,000 to 25,000 distinct CDR3 sequences, about 4.9% recorded once. The sequencing here drew on PBMCs, taken at surgery. All receptors derive from a male donor with early-stage non-small cell lung cancer. CDR3s include the opening cysteine and the closing phenylalanine or tryptophan. Fields, in order: V gene, clone size, D gene, J gene, CDR3 protein, CDR3 DNA. D genes are given only for firm matches. Size tells how often a clone was seen (once, few, many) or the class of an expanded clone, and some rows leave it out.

V: TRBV24-1; size: many; D: .; J: TRBJ2-2; CDR3: CATSDRTELNTGELFF; DNA: TGTGCCACCAGTGACCGGACAGAACTGAACACCGGGGAGCTGTTTTTT
V: TRBV29-1; size: medium-sized; D: .; J: TRBJ1-1; CDR3: CSVESWLEDTEAFF; DNA: TGCAGCGTTGAAAGCTGGCTAGAGGACACTGAAGCTTTCTTT
V: TRBV18; size: many; D: .; J: TRBJ2-7; CDR3: CASSRSTGEQYEQYF; DNA: TGTGCCAGCTCACGCAGCACCGGGGAGCAATACGAGCAGTACTTC
V: TRBV5-6; size: many; D: .; J: TRBJ2-5; CDR3: CASSSPGSVQTQYF; DNA: TGTGCCAGCAGCTCTCCGGGGAGTGTACAGACCCAGTACTTC
V: TRBV18; size: many; D: .; J: TRBJ2-7; CDR3: CASSPAGDYEQYF; DNA: TGTGCCAGCTCCCCTGCAGGGGACTACGAGCAGTACTTC
V: TRBV7-7; size: many; D: .; J: TRBJ2-3; CDR3: CASSLVGTDTQYF; DNA: TGTGCCAGCAGCTTAGTTGGAACAGATACGCAGTATTTT
V: TRBV30; size: many; D: .; J: TRBJ2-7; CDR3: CAWSTPYTYEQYF; DNA: TGTGCCTGGAGTACGCCTTATACCTACGAGCAGTACTTC
V: TRBV10-3; size: many; D: TRBD1; J: TRBJ2-3; CDR3: CAISERDRDGDTQYF; DNA: TGTGCCATCAGTGAAAGGGACAGGGATGGAGATACGCAGTATTTT
V: TRBV12-3/TRBV12-4; size: many; D: .; J: TRBJ1-2; CDR3: CASSARGPRNYGYTF; DNA: TGTGCCAGCAGTGCCCGGGGTCCGAGGAACTATGGCTACACCTTC
V: TRBV20-1; size: many; D: TRBD2; J: TRBJ2-7; CDR3: CSAGPREAAYEQYF; DNA: TGCAGTGCAGGTCCCCGGGAGGCCGCCTACGAGCAGTACTTC
V: TRBV9; size: many; D: .; J: TRBJ2-1; CDR3: CASSVGLEQFF; DNA: TGTGCCAGCAGCGTAGGACTAGAGCAGTTCTTC
V: TRBV25-1; size: many; D: TRBD2; J: TRBJ2-2; CDR3: CASSGGGLAGSYTGELFF; DNA: TGTGCCAGCAGTGGGGGAGGACTAGCGGGGAGTTACACCGGGGAGCTGTTTTTT
V: TRBV3-1; size: few; D: TRBD2; J: TRBJ2-7; CDR3: CASGSGLGHYEQYF; DNA: TGTGCCAGCGGCTCGGGACTAGGACACTACGAGCAGTACTTC
V: TRBV19; size: many; D: .; J: TRBJ1-1; CDR3: CASSFLNTEAFF; DNA: TGTGCCAGTAGTTTCCTGAACACTGAAGCTTTCTTT
V: TRBV20-1; size: many; D: TRBD1; J: TRBJ1-2; CDR3: CSVPPTGESGYTF; DNA: TGCAGTGTTCCCCCCACAGGGGAGTCCGGCTACACCTTC
V: TRBV11-2; size: many; D: TRBD1; J: TRBJ1-1; CDR3: CASSQQGWAFF; DNA: TGTGCCAGCAGTCAACAGGGGTGGGCTTTCTTT
V: TRBV12-3/TRBV12-4; size: many; D: TRBD1; J: TRBJ2-7; CDR3: CASSWGQGFNEQYF; DNA: TGTGCCAGCAGTTGGGGACAGGGGTTCAACGAGCAGTACTTC
V: TRBV27; size: .; D: .; J: TRBJ2-5; CDR3: CASSYTGVQETQYF; DNA: TGTGCCAGCAGTTACACCGGGGTCCAAGAGACCCAGTACTTC